Presented here are 20 T cell receptor beta chains from one specimen sequenced in a study of T cell repertoires in cytomegalovirus infection. TCRdb re-called the reads with MiXCR, one entry per CDR3 protein. The table lists approximately 1,000,000 distinct CDR3 sequences, around 32% of them singletons. These TCRs' antigens remain unknown. The sequenced sample was cultured CD8+ T cells from PBMCs, obtained from culture after CMV antigen stimulation. These receptors were obtained from a human donor in good health (CMV status not recorded). Some clones in this sample may be carry-over from other donors' samples.

V gene TRBV7-1 combines with J gene TRBJ2-3; 10 bases are shared with TRBD1. TRBV7-1 is placed among ORFs of uncertain function. This CDR3 is 16 amino acids long. The V and J ends lost 5 bases and 4 bases, in that order; junction bases with no gene match: 9. The CDR3 DNA reads TGTGCCAGCAGCGCCATCCGGGACAGGGGACCAGATACGCAGTATTTT. This codes for CASSAIRDRGPDTQYF.

The V call is TRBV10-3, the J call TRBJ2-5; the match to TRBD2 covers 12 bases. The CDR3 extends over 17 amino acids. Germline CDR1 ENHRY, CDR2 SYGVKD. After removal of 2 bases from V and 2 bases from J, the junction contained 6 bases not matched to a gene. The CDR3 sequence is CAISEPGLAGSQETQYF. For the CDR3, the DNA is TGTGCCATCAGTGAGCCGGGACTAGCGGGCTCGCAAGAGACCCAGTACTTC.

This clonotype was recorded a few times. The chain has TRBV7-3 and TRBJ2-1; the D is unclear. The CDR3 loop spans 15 amino acids. Germline assignment: CDR1 SGHTA and CDR2 FQGTGA. Trimming stripped 2 bases from V and 0 bases from J, with 8 bases between. CDR3 sequence reads: CASSLGQDSYNEQFF. The CDR3 DNA reads as TGTGCCAGCAGCTTAGGTCAGGACTCCTACAATGAGCAGTTCTTC.

This clonotype was observed a few times. The chain employs TRBV6-2 or TRBV6-3 and TRBJ2-7; 11 bases match TRBD2. CDR1 is MNHEY and CDR2 is SVGEGT in the germline V gene. This CDR3 comprises 16 residues. V was pared by 3 bases and J by 3 bases, with 7 bases of the junction left unmatched. CDR3 sequence (DNA): TGTGCCAGCAGTTATTCAACTAGCGGGGGACACTACGAGCAGTACGTC. Protein sequence: CASSYSTSGGHYEQYV.

V usage is TRBV7-9 and J usage is TRBJ1-4, with no clear D. This CDR3 spans 16 amino acids. Trimming removed 5 bases from V and 7 bases from J, with 20 bases in between. CDR1 is SEHNR, CDR2 FQNEAQ, per germline (reference sequence). CDR3 coding DNA: TGTGCCAGCAGCCCCCCTGAGACTCGTAGTGGTGAAAAACTGTTTTTT. Translated: CASSPPETRSGEKLFF.

The rearrangement uses TRBV14 and TRBJ1-2, with 10 bases identical to TRBD1. The V and J ends lost 4 bases and 6 bases, in that order; junction bases with no gene match: 8. The germline V gene encodes CDR1 SGHDN and CDR2 FVKESK. The CDR3 spans 15 residues. CDR3 bases: TGTGCCAGCAGCCTCCTGGACAGGGGGAATAATGGCTACACCTTC. Translation: CASSLLDRGNNGYTF.

This clonotype appeared once. The chain recombines TRBV28 with TRBJ2-1; D not resolved. The CDR3 sequence is 11 residues long. Deletions cut 6 bases from V and 9 bases from J, with 9 bases between. In germline, CDR1 is MDHEN, CDR2 SYDVKM. CDR3 sequence reads: CASSKISEQFF. The CDR3 nucleotides are TGTGCCAGCAGCAAGATCAGTGAGCAGTTCTTC.

This chain connects TRBV27 to TRBJ1-5; D not resolved. Germline V CDR1 and CDR2: MNHEY, SMNVEV (reference sequence). The ends were cut back, 0 bases at V and 6 bases at J, with 6 bases in the middle. The CDR3 sequence is 13 residues long. The CDR3 DNA follows: TGTGCCAGCAGTTTATCGGCGGGTCAGCCCCAGCATTTT. Translating it yields CASSLSAGQPQHF.

This sequence joins TRBV7-9 and TRBJ1-2; D uncertain. Germline loops: CDR1 SEHNR, CDR2 FQNEAQ (reference sequence). This CDR3 has 14 residues. Trimming left V 2 bases short and J 5 bases short, with 12 bases between. The CDR3 spells CASSLLEGRYGYTF. The CDR3 bases are TGTGCCAGCAGCTTATTGGAGGGCCGGTATGGCTACACCTTC.

This clonotype was seen only a few times. The chain carries TRBV6-2 or TRBV6-3 and TRBJ1-1; D is undetermined. The germline V gene has CDR1 MNHEY and CDR2 SVGEGT. Trimming left V 7 bases short and J 1 base short, with 13 bases between. The CDR3 consists of 14 residues. The CDR3 DNA is TGTGCCAGCAATCTCGACGAAGGGAACACTGAAGCTTTCTTT. This encodes CASNLDEGNTEAFF.

The chain uses TRBV2 and TRBJ2-7, with 7 bases fitting TRBD1. Germline V gene data show CDR1 as SNHLY and CDR2 as FYNNEI. The ends lost 2 bases at V and 0 bases at J; junction bases unmatched: 4. The CDR3 spans 15 residues. CDR3 sequence reads: CASSEWWDSSYEQYF. CDR3 bases: TGTGCCAGCAGTGAATGGTGGGACAGCTCCTACGAGCAGTACTTC.

This clonotype was seen a few times. This chain links TRBV6-2 or TRBV6-3 with TRBJ1-5, with 8 bases identical to TRBD1. Trimming cost V 7 bases and J 8 bases; bases outside gene matches: 7. Germline CDR1 is MNHEY and CDR2 is SVGEGT. This CDR3 is built from 13 residues. The CDR3, as DNA: TGTGCCAGCACCGACAGGGGACAGGAGCCCCAGCATTTT. Its protein is CASTDRGQEPQHF.

Only a few counts were recorded for this clonotype. The V call is TRBV12-3 or TRBV12-4, the J call TRBJ1-3; D is unclear. CDR3 length equals 17 residues. V was pared by 3 bases and J by 0 bases, with 15 bases between. This CDR3 is CASSFTPGLHSGNTIYF. CDR3 in DNA: TGTGCCAGCAGTTTTACCCCGGGCCTCCACTCTGGAAACACCATATATTTT.

This chain uses TRBV20-1 with TRBJ1-5, with D hard to call. CDR3 length equals 11 residues. Trimming stripped 5 bases from V and 6 bases from J, with 8 bases between. CDR1 is DFQATT, CDR2 SNEGSKA, per germline (reference sequence). CDR3 bases: TGCAGTGCTGGCTCCATTCAGCCCCAGCATTTT. Protein sequence: CSAGSIQPQHF.

The chain is built from TRBV7-8 and TRBJ2-3, with D possibly called TRBD1 or TRBD2 (6 bases each). This CDR3 has 17 residues. V was pared by 3 bases and J by 0 bases, with 16 bases between. Germline CDR1 reads SGHVS; CDR2 reads FQNEAQ. The CDR3 region is CASSFPRGRGSTDTQYF. DNA for the CDR3: TGTGCCAGCAGCTTCCCGCGGGGCAGGGGAAGCACAGATACGCAGTATTTT. Variable domain in full (rest from reference TRBV7-8 and TRBJ2-3): GAGVSQSPRYKVAKRGQDVALRCDPISGHVSLFWYQQALGQGPEFLTYFQNEAQLDKSGLPSDRFFAERPEGSVSTLKIQRTQQEDSAVYLCASSFPRGRGSTDTQYFGPGTRLTVL.

The V call is TRBV12-3 or TRBV12-4, the J call TRBJ1-4; no clear D. Trimming took 4 bases from V and 3 from J, leaving 9 bases between them. This CDR3 has 14 residues. CDR3 coding DNA: TGTGCCAGCAGTTCAGAGAAGGCTAATGAAAAACTGTTTTTT. Its protein is CASSSEKANEKLFF.

This clonotype has more than one count but fewer than ten. The V gene is TRBV7-2, the J gene TRBJ1-4; the D is unclear. Trimming took 0 bases from V and 6 from J, leaving 8 bases between them. The germline V gene encodes CDR1 SGHTA and CDR2 FQGNSA. The CDR3 runs 14 residues. DNA for the CDR3: TGTGCCAGCAGCTTAGCCAGCGAGTATGAAAAACTGTTTTTT. This translates into CASSLASEYEKLFF.

The sample holds many counts of this clonotype. The rearrangement joins TRBV27 to TRBJ1-1; no firm D call. Germline CDR1 is MNHEY and CDR2 is SMNVEV (reference sequence). The length of the CDR3 is 14 residues. Trimming shortened V by 2 bases and J by 1 base, and 8 bases separated the two germline ends. CDR3 coding DNA: TGTGCCAGCAGTTTAGGCGGGGAGAACACTGAAGCTTTCTTT. Translation: CASSLGGENTEAFF.

The genes are TRBV6-8 and TRBJ1-1; tentative D call: TRBD1 (5 bases). The V and J ends lost 6 bases and 6 bases respectively, with 26 bases between them. Germline lookup yields CDR1 MNHGY and CDR2 SAAAGT. This CDR3 contains 17 residues. CDR3 in DNA: TGTGCCAGCAGCGTTCCCGGGGATGACGGGACTAACGCTGAAGCTTTCTTT. It is translated as CASSVPGDDGTNAEAFF.

This clonotype was seen a few times. V gene TRBV14 combines with J gene TRBJ1-5; TRBD1 aligns across 9 bases. Trimming at V came to 5 bases and at J to 4 bases, leaving 9 bases not matched to a gene. Looked up from germline, CDR1 is SGHDN and CDR2 is FVKESK. The CDR3 has 16 amino acids. CDR3 sequence (DNA): TGTGCCAGCAGCTCACGGGGGACAGGGAGGAATCAGCCCCAGCATTTT. It encodes CASSSRGTGRNQPQHF.